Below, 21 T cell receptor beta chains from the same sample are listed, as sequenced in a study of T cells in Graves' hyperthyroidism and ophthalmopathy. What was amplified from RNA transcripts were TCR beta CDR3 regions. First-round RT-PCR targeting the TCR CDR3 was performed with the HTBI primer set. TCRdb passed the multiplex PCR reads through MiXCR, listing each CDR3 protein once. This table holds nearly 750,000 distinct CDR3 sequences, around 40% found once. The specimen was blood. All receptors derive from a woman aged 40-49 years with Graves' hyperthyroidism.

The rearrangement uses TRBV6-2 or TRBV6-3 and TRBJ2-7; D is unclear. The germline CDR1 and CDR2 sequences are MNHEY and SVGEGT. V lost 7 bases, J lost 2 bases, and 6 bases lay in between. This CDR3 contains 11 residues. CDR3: CASTHAYEQYF. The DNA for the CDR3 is TGTGCCAGCACCCATGCCTACGAGCAGTACTTC.

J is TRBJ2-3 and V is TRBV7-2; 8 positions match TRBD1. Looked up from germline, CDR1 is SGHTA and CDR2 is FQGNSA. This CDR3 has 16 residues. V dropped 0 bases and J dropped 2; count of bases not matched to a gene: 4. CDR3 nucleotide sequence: TGTGCCAGCAGCTTAGCCCCGGGACAGGACACAGATACGCAGTATTTT. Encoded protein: CASSLAPGQDTDTQYF.

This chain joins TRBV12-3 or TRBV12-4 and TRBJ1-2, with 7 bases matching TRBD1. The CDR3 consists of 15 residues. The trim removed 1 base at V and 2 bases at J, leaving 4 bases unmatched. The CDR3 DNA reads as TGTGCCAGCAGTTTAGTGGGCAGGGGGAACTATGGCTACACCTTC. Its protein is CASSLVGRGNYGYTF.

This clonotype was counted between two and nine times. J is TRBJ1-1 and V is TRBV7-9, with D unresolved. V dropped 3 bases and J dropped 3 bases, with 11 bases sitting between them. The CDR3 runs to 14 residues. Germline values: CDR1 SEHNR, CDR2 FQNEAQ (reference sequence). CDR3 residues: CASSLAGRYTEAFF. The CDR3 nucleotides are TGTGCCAGCAGCTTGGCCGGACGTTACACTGAAGCTTTCTTT.

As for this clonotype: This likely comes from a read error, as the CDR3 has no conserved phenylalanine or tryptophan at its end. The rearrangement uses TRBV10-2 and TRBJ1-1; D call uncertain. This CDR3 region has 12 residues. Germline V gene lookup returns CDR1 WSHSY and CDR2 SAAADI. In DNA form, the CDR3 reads TGCAGCGTTGAGTTAGGGAACACTGAAGCTTTCTCT. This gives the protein CSVELGNTEAFS.

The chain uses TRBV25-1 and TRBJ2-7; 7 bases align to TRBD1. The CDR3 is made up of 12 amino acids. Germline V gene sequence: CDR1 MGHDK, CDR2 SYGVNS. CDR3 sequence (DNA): TGTGCTAGAGTCGTCAGGGGGTACGAGCAGTACTTC. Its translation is CARVVRGYEQYF.

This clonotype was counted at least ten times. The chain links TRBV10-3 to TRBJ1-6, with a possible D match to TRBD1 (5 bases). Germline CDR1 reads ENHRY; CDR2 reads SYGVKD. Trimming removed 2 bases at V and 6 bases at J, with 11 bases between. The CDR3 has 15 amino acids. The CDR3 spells CAISEGAGRNSPLHF. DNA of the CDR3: TGTGCCATCAGTGAGGGGGCAGGGCGTAATTCACCCCTCCACTTT.

The CDR3 DNA reads TGTGCCATCAGTGAGGGGAATGGCTACACCTTC. Amino acid sequence: CAISEGNGYTF. The chain employs TRBV10-3 and TRBJ1-2; D is unresolved. With 2 bases removed from V and 6 bases from J, the gap between germline ends came to 4 bases. The CDR3 is 11 amino acids. Per germline, CDR1 ENHRY and CDR2 SYGVKD.

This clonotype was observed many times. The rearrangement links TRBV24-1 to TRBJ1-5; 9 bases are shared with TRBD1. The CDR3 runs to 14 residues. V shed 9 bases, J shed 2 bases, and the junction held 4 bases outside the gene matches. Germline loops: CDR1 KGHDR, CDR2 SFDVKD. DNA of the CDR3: TGTGCCACCTCGGGACAGGGAGGCAATCAGCCCCAGCATTTT. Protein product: CATSGQGGNQPQHF.

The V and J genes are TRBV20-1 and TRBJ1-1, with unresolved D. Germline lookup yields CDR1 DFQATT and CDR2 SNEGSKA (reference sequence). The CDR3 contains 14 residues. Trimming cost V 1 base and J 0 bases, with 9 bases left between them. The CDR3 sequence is CSARAHDMNTEAFF. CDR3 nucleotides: TGCAGTGCTAGAGCCCACGACATGAACACTGAAGCTTTCTTT.

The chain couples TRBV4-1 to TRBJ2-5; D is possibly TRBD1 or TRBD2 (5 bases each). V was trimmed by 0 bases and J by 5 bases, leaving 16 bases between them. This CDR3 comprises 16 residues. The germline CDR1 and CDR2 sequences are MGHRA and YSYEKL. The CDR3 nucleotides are TGCGCCAGCAGCCAAGATCGGTGGGACGGTCCGGAGACCCAGTACTTC. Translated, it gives CASSQDRWDGPETQYF.

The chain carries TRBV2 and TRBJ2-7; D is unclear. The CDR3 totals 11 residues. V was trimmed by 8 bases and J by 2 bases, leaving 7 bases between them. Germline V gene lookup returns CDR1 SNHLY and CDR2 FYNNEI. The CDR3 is CASGHTYEQYF. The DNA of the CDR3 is TGTGCCAGCGGTCATACCTACGAGCAGTACTTC.

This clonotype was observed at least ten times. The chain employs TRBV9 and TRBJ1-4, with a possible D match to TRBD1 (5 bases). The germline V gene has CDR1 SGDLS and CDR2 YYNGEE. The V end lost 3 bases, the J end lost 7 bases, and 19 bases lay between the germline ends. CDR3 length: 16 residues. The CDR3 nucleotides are TGTGCCAGCAGCGAGGGGAGGACCGATAGGGGTGAAAAACTGTTTTTT. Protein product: CASSEGRTDRGEKLFF.

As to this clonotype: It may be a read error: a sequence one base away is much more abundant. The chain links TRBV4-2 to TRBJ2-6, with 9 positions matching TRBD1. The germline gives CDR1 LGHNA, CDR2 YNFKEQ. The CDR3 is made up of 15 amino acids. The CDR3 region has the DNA TGTGCCAGCAGCCGGGACAGGGCTTGGGCCAACGTCCCGACTTTC. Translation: CASSRDRAWANVPTF.

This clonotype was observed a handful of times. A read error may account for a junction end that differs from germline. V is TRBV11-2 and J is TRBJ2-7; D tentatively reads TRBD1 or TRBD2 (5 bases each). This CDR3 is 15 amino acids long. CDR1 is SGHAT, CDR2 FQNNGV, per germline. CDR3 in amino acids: CASSLEGPSSYEQYF. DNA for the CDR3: TGTGCCAGCAGTTTAGAGGGGCCTTCCTCCTACGAGCAGTACTTC.

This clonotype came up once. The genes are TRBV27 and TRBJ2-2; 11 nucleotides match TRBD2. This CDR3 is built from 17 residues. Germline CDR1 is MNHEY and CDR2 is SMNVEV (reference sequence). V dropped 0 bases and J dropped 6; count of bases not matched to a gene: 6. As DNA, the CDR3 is TGTGCCAGCAGTTTATCGATAGTACTAGCGGGAGCCGGGGAGCTGTTTTTT. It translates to CASSLSIVLAGAGELFF.

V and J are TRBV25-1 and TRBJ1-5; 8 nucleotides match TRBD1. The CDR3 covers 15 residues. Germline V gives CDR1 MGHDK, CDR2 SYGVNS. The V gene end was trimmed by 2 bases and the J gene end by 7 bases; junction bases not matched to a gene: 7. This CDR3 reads CASSEPTDRAQPQHF. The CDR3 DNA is TGTGCCAGCAGTGAACCCACGGACAGGGCGCAGCCCCAGCATTTT.

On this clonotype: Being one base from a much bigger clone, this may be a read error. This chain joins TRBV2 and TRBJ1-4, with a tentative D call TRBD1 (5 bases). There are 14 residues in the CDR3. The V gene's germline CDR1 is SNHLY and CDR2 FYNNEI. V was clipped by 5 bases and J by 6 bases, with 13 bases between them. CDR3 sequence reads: CASSPGGWDEKLFF. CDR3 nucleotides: TGTGCCAGCAGTCCGGGGGGATGGGATGAAAAACTGTTTTTT.

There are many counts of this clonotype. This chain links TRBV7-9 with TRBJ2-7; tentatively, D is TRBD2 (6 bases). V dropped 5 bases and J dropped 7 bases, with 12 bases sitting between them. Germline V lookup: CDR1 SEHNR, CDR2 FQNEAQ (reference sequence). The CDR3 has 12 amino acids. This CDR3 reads CASSVDRGEQYF. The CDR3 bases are TGTGCCAGCAGCGTTGACCGGGGGGAGCAGTACTTC.

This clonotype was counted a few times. The CDR3 DNA sequence: TGCGCCAGCAGCCAAGGGGCAGGGGTGGGGCAGCCCCAGCATTTT. Translated, it gives CASSQGAGVGQPQHF. The J gene is TRBJ1-5, the V gene TRBV4-3, with a weak D call TRBD1 (6 bases). CDR1 is LGHNA, CDR2 YSLEER, per germline. There are 15 residues in the CDR3. Deletions cut 1 base from V and 7 bases from J, with 14 bases between.

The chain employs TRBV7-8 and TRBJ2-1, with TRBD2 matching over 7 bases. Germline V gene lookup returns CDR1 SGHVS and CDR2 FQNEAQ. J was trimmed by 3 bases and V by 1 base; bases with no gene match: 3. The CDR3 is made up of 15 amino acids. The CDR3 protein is CASSLGLADYNEQFF. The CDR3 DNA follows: TGTGCCAGCAGCTTAGGCCTAGCGGACTACAATGAGCAGTTCTTC.